This TCR beta chain was documented in a study of cytomegalovirus exposure and HLA in healthy donors. Whole-study context: The roughly 120 validation repertoires used the same platform as the 550 to 700 first-cohort repertoires (as reported by a later analysis). Regarding the study as a whole: According to a later analysis, TCR clusters from the first cohort tended to co-occur in the roughly 120 validation repertoires. In vitro, a few CMV-associated chains proved specific for CMV antigens.

The data were produced by immunoSEQ multiplex PCR, yet TCRdb's version contains in-frame clones alone and is incomplete. The profile shows 100,000 to 120,000 clones, 90% to 96% of them singletons. J was trimmed by 4 bases and V by 10 bases; bases with no gene match: 10. Germline lookup yields CDR1 ENHRY and CDR2 SYGVKD. The CDR3 contains 13 residues. A note on this clone: The target antigen is unknown.

Sequenced material: PBMCs. This clonotype originated in a woman between 18 and 29 years old in good health and CMV-seronegative. The chain links TRBV10-3 to TRBJ2-7, with 7 bases lining up with TRBD1. CDR3 region: CATYGTETYEQYF. The CDR3 DNA reads as TGTGCCACTTACGGGACAGAGACTTACGAGCAGTACTTC.